This T cell receptor (beta chain) was identified during a study of PD-1 blockade in classical Hodgkin lymphoma. Study results and limitations: Nivolumab initiated under 1 year post-ASCT led to patient exclusion.

Libraries were prepared by immunoSEQ multiplex PCR; TCRdb keeps only in-frame clonotypes and omits some of them. This sample carries fewer than 15,000 clones, more than 85% of them seen once, and the ten largest clones take roughly 10%. The length of the CDR3 is 14 residues. This clone was seen only once. Antigen specificity is unknown. Following autologous stem cell transplantation, relapse occurred in every patient, and exposure to brentuximab vedotin varied. Best responses fell into complete response, partial response or progressive disease. V is TRBV21-1 and J is TRBJ2-7; no check of the table's D call, TRBD1, against the DNA was made. TRBV21-1 is a pseudogene segment. The TCR was taken from a human donor with classical Hodgkin lymphoma. The sequencing here drew on peripheral blood mononuclear cells (PBMCs), taken at baseline. CDR3 in amino acids: CASSGRQDLGEQYF. In DNA, the CDR3 is TGTGCCAGCAGCGGCCGACAGGACCTCGGCGAGCAGTACTTC.